The 27 T cell receptor beta chains given below trace back to one sample, sequenced in a study of blood T cell repertoires in COVID-19. Clones were sequenced by immunoSEQ multiplex PCR, and TCRdb holds only the in-frame ones, with some missing. The sample records 200,000 or so clones, 70% to 90% being singletons. What was sequenced was PBMCs or T cells enriched from blood (not recorded which). The receptors here all came from a man aged 25-45 years who had recovered from COVID-19.

In the case of this clone: This likely stems from a read error, as it lies one base from a far larger clone. Other DNA sequences from this sample encode an identical CDR3 as well. The J gene is TRBJ1-5, the V gene TRBV7-4, with D perhaps matching TRBD1 (6 bases). The CDR3 is made up of 17 amino acids. Germline V lookup: CDR1 SGHVT, CDR2 SQSDAQ. V was clipped by 5 bases and J by 1 base, with 18 bases between them. The CDR3 loop is CASSAAYGGGSNQPQHF. CDR3 nucleotides: TGTGCCAGCAGCGCCGCATACGGGGGGGGCAGCAATCAGCCCCAGCATTTT. The full variable domain, rest sourced from reference TRBV7-4 and TRBJ1-5, is GAGVSQSPRYKVAKRGRDVALRCDSISGHVTLYWYRQTLGQGSEVLTYSQSDAQRDKSGRPSGRFSAERPERSVSTLKIQRTEQGDSAVYLCASSAAYGGGSNQPQHFGDGTRLSIL.

The chain uses TRBV18 and TRBJ1-6, with 7 bases identical to TRBD1. The CDR3 totals 16 residues. The trim removed 3 bases at V and 9 bases at J, leaving 11 bases unmatched. The germline CDR1 and CDR2 sequences are KGHSH and LQKENI. DNA for the CDR3: TGTGCCAGCTCACCTACCCGGGACAGTATTGGTTCACCCCTCCACTTT. This sequence encodes CASSPTRDSIGSPLHF.

The chain employs TRBV21-1 and TRBJ2-7; the D call TRBD1 from the table was never checked on the DNA. TRBV21-1 corresponds to a pseudogene. This CDR3 has 12 residues. The CDR3 spells CASSGTTYEQYF. In DNA, the CDR3 is TGTGCCAGCAGCGGGACAACCTACGAGCAGTACTTC.

There are a few counts of this clone. The chain employs TRBV11-2 and TRBJ1-1; D is perhaps TRBD1 (6 bases). This CDR3 comprises 14 residues. Trimming took 3 bases from V and 6 from J, leaving 14 bases between them. The germline CDR1 and CDR2 sequences are SGHAT and FQNNGV. The CDR3 sequence: CASSFPGVESEAFF. CDR3 nucleotides: TGTGCCAGCAGCTTCCCAGGGGTGGAGTCTGAAGCTTTCTTT. The entire variable domain, with the rest obtained from reference TRBV11-2 and TRBJ1-1, is as follows: EAGVAQSPRYKIIEKRQSVAFWCNPISGHATLYWYQQILGQGPKLLIQFQNNGVVDDSQLPKDRFSAERLKGVDSTLKIQPAKLEDSAVYLCASSFPGVESEAFFGQGTRLTVV.

This sequence joins TRBV12-3 or TRBV12-4 and TRBJ1-1, with D hard to call. V lost 7 bases, J lost 1 base, and 10 bases lay in between. The CDR3 extends over 13 amino acids. The CDR3 DNA sequence: TGTGCCAGCATGCCGGGATCGAACACTGAAGCTTTCTTT. Translated: CASMPGSNTEAFF.

The chain recombines TRBV5-4 with TRBJ2-3; TRBD2 matches at 9 bases. V dropped 0 bases and J dropped 2; count of bases not matched to a gene: 4. The CDR3 sequence is 16 residues long. CDR1 is SGHNT and CDR2 is YYREEE in the germline V gene (reference sequence). DNA of the CDR3: TGTGCCAGCAGCTTGGCTCTAGCGGGGTACACAGATACGCAGTATTTT. Its protein product is CASSLALAGYTDTQYF.

V and J are TRBV24-1 and TRBJ2-7, with D possibly matching TRBD1 (6 bases). This CDR3 is built from 15 residues. V dropped 4 bases and J dropped 2 bases, with 14 bases sitting between them. The germline V gene has CDR1 KGHDR and CDR2 SFDVKD. The CDR3 is CATSDPGAVPYEQYF. CDR3 DNA sequence: TGTGCCACCAGTGACCCAGGGGCCGTTCCCTACGAGCAGTACTTC.

CDR3 sequence (DNA): TGCGCCAGCAGCTTGGACAGGGCAGGCGAGCAGTACTTC. It is translated as CASSLDRAGEQYF. V usage is TRBV5-1 and J usage is TRBJ2-7; possibly TRBD1 for D (6 bases). This CDR3 is 13 amino acids long. The V and J ends lost 0 bases and 6 bases respectively, with 10 bases between them. Germline loops: CDR1 SGHRS, CDR2 YFSETQ.

V gene TRBV12-3 or TRBV12-4 combines with J gene TRBJ2-2; tentatively, D is TRBD1 (6 bases). This CDR3 is built from 13 residues. Trimming took 3 bases from V and 6 from J, leaving 8 bases between them. This CDR3 reads CASSFGGPGELFF. The CDR3 DNA sequence: TGTGCCAGCAGTTTTGGGGGCCCCGGGGAGCTGTTTTTT.

The chain recombines TRBV7-6 with TRBJ2-1, with TRBD1 matching over 7 bases. The trim removed 3 bases at V and 7 bases at J, leaving 9 bases unmatched. The CDR3 has 15 amino acids. Germline V lookup: CDR1 SGHVS, CDR2 FNYEAQ. CDR3 protein: CASSLEWGQSNEQFF. The DNA for the CDR3 is TGTGCCAGCAGCTTGGAGTGGGGACAGTCGAATGAGCAGTTCTTC.

This clone was counted a few times. The chain couples TRBV2 to TRBJ1-2, with 7 bases that match TRBD1. Trimming cost V 8 bases and J 4 bases; bases outside gene matches: 13. Germline V gives CDR1 SNHLY, CDR2 FYNNEI. The CDR3 is 15 amino acids. The CDR3 DNA follows: TGTGCCAGCCGTGGAGGCATAGGGGGCGGCTATGGCTACACCTTC. It yields the protein CASRGGIGGGYGYTF.

This chain joins TRBV7-3 and TRBJ2-1; possible D gene TRBD2, 6 bases. The ends were cut back, 4 bases at V and 7 bases at J, with 20 bases in the middle. The CDR3 runs 16 residues. Germline values: CDR1 SGHTA, CDR2 FQGTGA. The CDR3 reads CASSSNSPGVTNEQFF. In nucleotides, the CDR3 is TGTGCCAGCAGCTCAAACAGTCCGGGAGTCACGAATGAGCAGTTCTTC.

The chain links TRBV3-1 (or the pseudogene TRBV3-2) to TRBJ1-1; 10 bases align to TRBD1. The CDR3 covers 15 residues. Germline V gene sequence: CDR1 LGHDT, CDR2 YNNKEL (reference sequence). The J segment lost 5 bases and the V segment lost 1 base, leaving 4 bases of the junction unmatched. This CDR3 is CASSQGDRGWTEAFF. CDR3 nucleotide sequence: TGTGCCAGCAGCCAAGGGGACAGGGGTTGGACTGAAGCTTTCTTT.

The chain couples TRBV9 to TRBJ2-7, with 9 bases fitting TRBD2. The germline CDR1 and CDR2 sequences are SGDLS and YYNGEE. Trimming at V came to 3 bases and at J to 6 bases, leaving 13 bases not matched to a gene. This CDR3 region has 16 residues. CDR3: CASSELPSSGGVEQYF. In DNA form, the CDR3 reads TGTGCCAGCAGCGAGCTCCCGAGTAGCGGGGGAGTCGAGCAGTACTTC.

V and J are TRBV6-5 and TRBJ1-5, with 7 nucleotides matching TRBD1. CDR3 length: 15 residues. From germline, CDR1 is MNHEY and CDR2 SVGAGI. V gave up 7 bases and J gave up 3 bases; unmatched junction bases: 9. The CDR3 sequence is CASNHPGQTNQPQHF. The DNA for the CDR3 is TGTGCCAGCAACCATCCGGGACAGACCAATCAGCCCCAGCATTTT.

The table lists this clone with a count of one. The V call is TRBV7-6, the J call TRBJ2-2, with D uncertain. The CDR3 sequence is 15 residues long. V was shortened by 2 bases and J by 0 bases, with 7 bases between the two germline ends. The germline CDR1 and CDR2 sequences are SGHVS and FNYEAQ. In nucleotides, the CDR3 is TGTGCCAGCAGCTTACTCCGAGCGAACACCGGGGAGCTGTTTTTT. As protein: CASSLLRANTGELFF.

The chain uses TRBV7-9 and TRBJ2-7; TRBD1 might be the D (5 bases). Germline CDR1 and CDR2: SEHNR and FQNEAQ (reference sequence). This CDR3 is 15 amino acids long. V lost 2 bases and J 4 bases, leaving 15 bases between the germline ends. For the CDR3, the DNA is TGTGCCAGCAGCTTATCGACAGTTAAGGATTACGAGCAGTACTTC. Translation gives CASSLSTVKDYEQYF.

The sample holds a few counts of this clone. The chain uses TRBV6-5 and TRBJ2-7, with TRBD1 matching over 12 bases. The germline CDR1 and CDR2 sequences are MNHEY and SVGAGI. This CDR3 contains 14 residues. V trimming: 2 bases; J trimming: 6 bases; junction bases outside the gene matches: 2. The CDR3 region has the DNA TGTGCCAGCAGTTACGGGACAGGGGGCGCCGAGCAGTACTTC. It encodes CASSYGTGGAEQYF.

This clone was recorded a few times. The chain carries TRBV12-5 and TRBJ1-6; 11 nucleotides match TRBD1. J gave up 7 bases and V 3 bases, and 2 bases lay outside the gene matches. The CDR3 contains 15 residues. Germline V gene lookup returns CDR1 LGHNT and CDR2 FRNRAP. CDR3 protein: CASGLGQGANSPLHF. CDR3 coding DNA: TGTGCTAGTGGTTTAGGACAGGGGGCCAATTCACCCCTCCACTTT. The full variable domain, completed using reference TRBV12-5 and TRBJ1-6, is DARVTQTPRHKVTEMGQEVTMRCQPILGHNTVFWYRQTMMQGLELLAYFRNRAPLDDSGMPKDRFSAEMPDATLATLKIQPSEPRDSAVYFCASGLGQGANSPLHFGNGTRLTVT.

The V gene is TRBV18, the J gene TRBJ2-3, with 10 bases matching TRBD2. V lost 2 bases, J lost 0 bases, and 11 bases stayed unmatched. The CDR3 totals 19 residues. The germline gives CDR1 KGHSH, CDR2 LQKENI. As DNA, the CDR3 is TGTGCCAGCTCACCAATCGAATTAGGGACTAGCGTGAGCACAGATACGCAGTATTTT. Encoded protein: CASSPIELGTSVSTDTQYF.

The chain carries TRBV7-3 and TRBJ2-1, with D tentatively TRBD2 (5 bases). The germline CDR1 and CDR2 sequences are SGHTA and FQGTGA. The CDR3 contains 15 residues. V was shortened by 1 base and J by 7 bases, with 14 bases between the two germline ends. The CDR3 bases are TGTGCCAGCAGCTTAAGTTTGTTCGGGAAAAATGAGCAGTTCTTC. Amino acids: CASSLSLFGKNEQFF.

Concerning this clone itself: Other DNA sequences in the same sample also yield this CDR3. The V call is TRBV9, the J call TRBJ2-2; TRBD1 aligns across 7 bases. The CDR3 is 15 residues long. With 0 bases clipped from V and 5 bases from J, the junction kept 4 bases outside the gene matches. Germline lookup yields CDR1 SGDLS and CDR2 YYNGEE. CDR3 loop: CASSVVGQPTGELFF. The CDR3, as DNA: TGTGCCAGCAGCGTAGTGGGACAGCCAACCGGGGAGCTGTTTTTT.

The rearrangement links TRBV30 to TRBJ1-1; D is undetermined. The ends were cut back, 5 bases at V and 2 bases at J, with 15 bases in the middle. The CDR3 is 14 residues long. CDR1 and CDR2 from the germline V gene are GTSNPN and SVGIG (reference sequence). CDR3: CAWAPGTFNTEAFF. CDR3 bases: TGTGCCTGGGCCCCGGGAACCTTTAACACTGAAGCTTTCTTT.

The gene calls are TRBV7-9 and TRBJ2-7, with D hard to call. Germline V gene lookup returns CDR1 SEHNR and CDR2 FQNEAQ (reference sequence). Trimming took off 5 bases at V and 4 bases at J, with 15 bases between the two ends. The CDR3 runs 14 residues. The CDR3 sequence: CASSLRGNEYEQYF. As DNA, the CDR3 is TGTGCCAGCAGCCTACGCGGTAACGAGTACGAGCAGTACTTC. The complete variable domain, with remaining parts taken from reference TRBV7-9 and TRBJ2-7, reads DTGVSQNPRHKITKRGQNVTFRCDPISEHNRLYWYRQTLGQGPEFLTYFQNEAQLEKSRLLSDRFSAERPKGSFSTLEIQRTEQGDSAMYLCASSLRGNEYEQYFGPGTRLTVT.

The rearrangement joins TRBV5-8 to TRBJ2-2; possibly TRBD2 for D (6 bases). This CDR3 contains 17 residues. The V gene lost 0 bases and the J gene lost 4 bases, with 16 bases spanning the gap. CDR1 is SGHTS and CDR2 is YDEGEE in the germline V gene. The CDR3 protein is CASSLGSSWRGTGELFF. The CDR3 nucleotides are TGTGCCAGCAGCTTGGGATCCAGCTGGAGGGGCACCGGGGAGCTGTTTTTT.

As for this clone: No DNA is shown, since the ends of the CDR3 on it are uncertain; the CDR3 is the one TCRdb lists. The rearrangement links TRBV6-5 to TRBJ1-3; TRBD1 is the table's D call and was not checked against the DNA. Germline V gene data show CDR1 as MNHEY and CDR2 as SVGAGI. 15 amino acids form the CDR3, both terminal residues included. CDR3 amino acids: CASTLGQYLINTIYF.

V and J are TRBV6-5 and TRBJ1-2, with 8 bases fitting TRBD1. Trimming took 4 bases from V and 0 from J; bases not matched to a gene: 4. The CDR3 consists of 15 residues. Germline assignment: CDR1 MNHEY and CDR2 SVGAGI. The CDR3 sequence: CASSLTGGTNYGYTF. CDR3 nucleotide sequence: TGTGCCAGCAGTTTAACAGGGGGAACTAACTATGGCTACACCTTC.